The present TCR beta chain was sequenced within a study of cytomegalovirus exposure and HLA in healthy donors. Sequencing was performed with immunoSEQ multiplex PCR; in TCRdb, only in-frame clones are kept and a portion is missing. The profile shows roughly 70,000 clones, 90% to 95% of them singletons. This CDR3 has 16 residues. Germline values: CDR1 MDHEN, CDR2 SYDVKM. V lost 3 bases, J lost 5 bases, and 11 bases stayed unmatched. The J gene is TRBJ1-2, the V gene TRBV28, with 8 bases lining up with TRBD1. The receptor was isolated from a man aged 18 to 29 in good health and CMV-seropositive. Sequenced material: PBMCs. The chain's CDR3 is CASSFPQTRQGYGYTF. The CDR3 nucleotides are TGTGCCAGCAGTTTCCCTCAGACTCGACAGGGGTATGGCTACACCTTC.